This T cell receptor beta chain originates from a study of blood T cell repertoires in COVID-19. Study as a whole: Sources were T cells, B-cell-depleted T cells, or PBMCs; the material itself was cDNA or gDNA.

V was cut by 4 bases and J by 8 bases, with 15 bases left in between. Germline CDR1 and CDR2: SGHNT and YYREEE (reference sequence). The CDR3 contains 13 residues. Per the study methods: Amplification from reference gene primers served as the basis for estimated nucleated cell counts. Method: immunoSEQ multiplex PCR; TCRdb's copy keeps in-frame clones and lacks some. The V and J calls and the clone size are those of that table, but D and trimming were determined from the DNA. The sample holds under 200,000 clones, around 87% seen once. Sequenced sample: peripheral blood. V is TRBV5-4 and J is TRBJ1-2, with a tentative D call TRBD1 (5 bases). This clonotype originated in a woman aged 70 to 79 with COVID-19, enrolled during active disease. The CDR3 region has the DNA TGTGCCAGCAGCCGCCCAGGGCCCGGGGGCTACACCTTC. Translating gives CASSRPGPGGYTF.